This passage covers 5 T cell receptor beta chains from one sample sequenced in a study of T cell responses to AZD1222 COVID-19 vaccine. TCRdb's copy holds only in-frame clones and misses some; the assay was immunoSEQ multiplex PCR. The sample includes 100,000 to 150,000 clones, around 88% of them seen just once. Sequencing used peripheral blood, obtained on day 0 of MenACWY control vaccination. The receptors shown here come from an adult in good health.

The chain employs TRBV7-3 and TRBJ1-2; possible D gene TRBD1, 6 bases. The CDR3 spans 13 residues. Per the germline V gene, CDR1 is SGHTA and CDR2 is FQGTGA. The ends were cut back, 6 bases at V and 2 bases at J, with 10 bases in the middle. CDR3 loop: CASSPDRNYGYTF. The CDR3, as DNA: TGTGCCAGCAGTCCCGACAGGAACTATGGCTACACCTTC.

CDR3 in amino acids: CASSSLDIAYEQYF. CDR3 nucleotide sequence: TGTGCCAGCAGTTCTTTGGACATTGCCTACGAGCAGTACTTC. The chain recombines TRBV6-5 with TRBJ2-7, with D perhaps TRBD1 (5 bases). Germline lookup yields CDR1 MNHEY and CDR2 SVGAGI. Trimming took 4 bases from V and 2 from J, leaving 12 bases between them. The CDR3 contains 14 residues.

This clone was seen a single time. The rearrangement links TRBV10-3 to TRBJ2-3; 9 positions match TRBD2. With V trimmed by 7 bases and J by 4 bases, 3 bases remained unmatched. This CDR3 has 13 amino acids. CDR1 and CDR2 (germline): ENHRY, SYGVKD. The DNA of the CDR3 is TGTGCCATCAATAGGACTAGCGCAGATACGCAGTATTTT. Translating it yields CAINRTSADTQYF.

The J gene is TRBJ2-1, the V gene TRBV24-1; D is possibly TRBD1 or TRBD2 (5 bases each). Trimming removed 6 bases from V and 5 bases from J, with 13 bases in between. Germline V gives CDR1 KGHDR, CDR2 SFDVKD. This CDR3 comprises 14 residues. The CDR3: CATSPSGSHNEQFF. For the CDR3, the DNA is TGTGCCACCAGTCCGTCAGGGAGCCACAATGAGCAGTTCTTC.

This clone was observed a few times. The rearrangement uses TRBV4-1 and TRBJ2-2, with 8 bases that match TRBD1. This CDR3 has 15 residues. Germline CDR1 and CDR2: MGHRA and YSYEKL. J gave up 2 bases and V 4 bases, and 3 bases lay outside the gene matches. CDR3 region: CASSPGGLNTGELFF. The CDR3, as DNA: TGCGCCAGCAGCCCAGGGGGCCTTAACACCGGGGAGCTGTTTTTT.